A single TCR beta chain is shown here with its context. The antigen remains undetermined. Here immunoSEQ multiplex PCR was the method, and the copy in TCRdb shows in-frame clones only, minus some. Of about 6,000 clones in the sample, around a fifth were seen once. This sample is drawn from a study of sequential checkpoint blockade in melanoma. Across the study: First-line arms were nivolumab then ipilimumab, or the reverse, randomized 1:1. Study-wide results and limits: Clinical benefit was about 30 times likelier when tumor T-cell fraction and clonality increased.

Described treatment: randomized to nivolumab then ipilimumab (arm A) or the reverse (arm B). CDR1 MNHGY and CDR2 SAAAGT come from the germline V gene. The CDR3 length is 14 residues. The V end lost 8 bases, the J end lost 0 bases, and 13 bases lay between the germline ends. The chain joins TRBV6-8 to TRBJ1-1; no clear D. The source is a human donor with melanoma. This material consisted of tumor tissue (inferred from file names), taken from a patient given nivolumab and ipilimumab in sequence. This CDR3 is CASRAVIMNTEAFF. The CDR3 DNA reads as TGTGCCAGCCGGGCAGTTATTATGAACACTGAAGCTTTCTTT.